This T cell receptor beta chain derives from a study of monozygotic twins with inflammatory bowel disease. General study findings and limits: Distinguishing T cell subtypes was not possible.

As for this clonotype: Its antigen is unknown.

From germline, CDR1 is MNHEY and CDR2 SVGEGT. This CDR3 is 23 amino acids long. TCRdb re-analyzed the 5' RACE reads; it lists each CDR3 protein once, without DNA. The sample yields around 380,000 distinct CDR3 sequences, of which the top ten take up roughly 2.5%. The gene calls are TRBV6-2 or TRBV6-3 and TRBJ2-1; TCRdb's assignment of TRBD2 cannot be checked, as there is no DNA. Sequenced input: blood. The TCR was taken from a human donor with ulcerative colitis or Crohn's disease, or a healthy co-twin of an affected twin (not recorded which). CDR3 residues: CASSYSKKGRDTSGFPSYNEQFF.